This TCR beta chain was recovered during a study of blood T cell repertoires in COVID-19. The overall study: The samples span acute and convalescent COVID-19 from the United States, Italy and Spain. From T cells, B-cell-depleted T cells, or PBMCs came the material, which was cDNA or gDNA.

Original processing notes: Reference gene primer amplification gave nucleated cell count estimates. Only in-frame clones appear in the TCRdb table, and some are missing; sequencing was by immunoSEQ multiplex PCR. From that table come the V and J calls and clone size; the DNA was used to work out D and trimming. The table has about 230,000 clones, 83% seen once. The V gene's germline CDR1 is SNHLY and CDR2 FYNNEI. The ends lost 7 bases at V and 3 bases at J; junction bases unmatched: 3. The CDR3 runs to 12 residues. The receptor was derived from a woman in her forties or fifties with acute or convalescent COVID-19. The V call is TRBV2, the J call TRBJ2-7; 7 bases fit TRBD1. Sequencing was carried out using peripheral blood. This chain's CDR3 is CASKGAFYEQYF. The CDR3, as DNA: TGTGCCAGCAAGGGGGCATTCTACGAGCAGTACTTC.